The following is a T cell receptor (beta chain) sequence with its context. The data stem from a study of blood T cells in healthy people across ages. This CDR3 has 16 residues. The germline V gene has CDR1 LNHNV and CDR2 YYDKDF (reference sequence). V lost 5 bases, J lost 9 bases, and 12 bases stayed unmatched. A second roughly 7 to 11 cycle PCR used barcoded and J-beta primers. TCRdb itself ran the 5' RACE reads through MiXCR, one entry per CDR3 protein. The profile shows over a million distinct CDR3 sequences, roughly 45% of them singletons. The sequence derives from a woman aged 60-75 years in good health. Sequenced: blood. V is TRBV15 and J is TRBJ2-3; 12 nucleotides align to TRBD2. The CDR3 coding sequence is TGTGCCACCAGCGTGGCCCTAGCGGGAGGGTCGAAGACGCAGTATTTT. Its protein is CATSVALAGGSKTQYF.